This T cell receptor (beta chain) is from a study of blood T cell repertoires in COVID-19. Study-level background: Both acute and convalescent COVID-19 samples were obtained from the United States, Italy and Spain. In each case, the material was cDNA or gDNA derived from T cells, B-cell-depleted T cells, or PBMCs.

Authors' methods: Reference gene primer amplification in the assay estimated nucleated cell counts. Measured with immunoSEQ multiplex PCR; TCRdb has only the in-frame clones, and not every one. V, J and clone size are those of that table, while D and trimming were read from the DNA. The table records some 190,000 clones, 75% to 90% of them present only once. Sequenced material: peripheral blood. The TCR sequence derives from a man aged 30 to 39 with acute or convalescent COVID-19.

The CDR3 bases are TGTGCCAGCAGTCCGGGACTAGCGGTACGAGGGCAGTACTTC. Translation gives CASSPGLAVRGQYF. The V and J genes are TRBV6-5 and TRBJ2-7; 11 positions agree with TRBD2. The trim removed 5 bases at V and 9 bases at J, leaving 9 bases unmatched. The V gene's germline CDR1 is MNHEY and CDR2 SVGAGI. This CDR3 contains 14 residues.